Listed below are T cell receptor beta chains from one sample, sequenced in a study of spatial heterogeneity in lung cancer. TCRdb redid the calling of the 5' RACE reads with MiXCR, one entry per CDR3 protein. The sample lists fewer than 20,000 distinct CDR3 sequences; over 15% were seen once. This specimen consisted of PBMCs, obtained at surgery. Every receptor here comes from a male donor with early-stage non-small cell lung cancer. Each CDR3 is given with its conserved first and last residue.

J,V,CDR3
TRBJ1-2,TRBV2,CASQMETGAPYGYTF
TRBJ1-5,TRBV4-2,CASSQDTGGQPQHF
TRBJ1-3,TRBV12-3/TRBV12-4,CASSLSRAGNTIYF
TRBJ1-1,TRBV7-9,CASSLVRRDSNGGNTEAFF
TRBJ1-2,TRBV27,CASSLGQVYGYTF
TRBJ1-2,TRBV29-1,CSALPTGGYTF
TRBJ2-1,TRBV6-1,CASSELRGQFF
TRBJ1-2,TRBV6-2/TRBV6-3,CASSHREEYGYTF
TRBJ2-1,TRBV11-1,CASSLPRRGPRHEQFF
TRBJ1-4,TRBV9,CASSVTGTREKLFF
TRBJ1-6,TRBV6-5,CASSKEIPSSYNSPLHF
TRBJ1-1,TRBV5-1,CASASGIMNTEAFF
TRBJ2-7,TRBV6-2/TRBV6-3,CASSLTAREQYF
TRBJ1-1,TRBV29-1,CSVVDRGLFTEAFF
TRBJ2-1,TRBV25-1,CASIRGESSYNEQFF
TRBJ2-3,TRBV29-1,CSVEAEVRATDTQYF
TRBJ1-4,TRBV6-6,CASCFQDPNEKLFF
TRBJ2-1,TRBV28,CASSFQRGWNEQFF
TRBJ2-7,TRBV7-6,CASSAIPDYEQYF
TRBJ1-2,TRBV19,CASRPDRNLYGYTF
TRBJ1-5,TRBV7-2,CASSLSGRINQPQHF
TRBJ2-7,TRBV7-9,CASSLDSGGFYEQYF
TRBJ2-3,TRBV2,CASSQRRVTDTQYF
TRBJ2-1,TRBV4-2,CASSQLYSSYNEQFF
TRBJ1-5,TRBV6-6,CASSPTGLKGNQPQHF
TRBJ2-5,TRBV20-1,CSASPPGEETQYF
TRBJ2-3,TRBV30,CAWTPPVRDLGDTQYF